This entry lists 17 T cell receptor beta chains sequenced from one sample in a study of blood T cells in healthy people across ages. Primed by a sample-barcoded 5' primer and a J-beta primer mix, a second PCR proceeded for about 7 to 12 cycles. TCRdb recomputed calls from the 5' RACE reads with MiXCR, one row per CDR3 protein. The sample consists of hundreds of thousands of distinct CDR3 sequences, 58% of them appearing once. The sequencing sample was made of blood. The receptors derive from a man between 25 and 39 years old in good health.

This clonotype showed up just a few times. The CDR3 reads CASSFPLGEQFF. CDR3 DNA sequence: TGTGCCAGCAGCTTCCCTTTGGGTGAGCAGTTCTTC. The J gene is TRBJ2-1, the V gene TRBV28; D not certain. Between the trimmed V and J ends, which lost 6 bases and 9 bases, there was a span of 12 bases. The CDR3 contains 12 residues. The germline V gene encodes CDR1 MDHEN and CDR2 SYDVKM.

The gene calls are TRBV6-5 and TRBJ1-2, with 7 bases fitting TRBD1. With V trimmed by 0 bases and J by 2 bases, 9 bases remained unmatched. Germline V CDR1 and CDR2: MNHEY, SVGAGI. CDR3 size: 17 residues. CDR3 nucleotides: TGTGCCAGCAGTTACTCTTTAGACAGGGTACCGAACTATGGCTACACCTTC. Protein sequence: CASSYSLDRVPNYGYTF.

The chain has TRBV3-1 and TRBJ2-1; TRBD2 matches 12 bases. This CDR3 is 18 amino acids long. Trimming at V came to 4 bases and at J to 5 bases, leaving 12 bases not matched to a gene. Germline loops: CDR1 LGHDT, CDR2 YNNKEL (reference sequence). In nucleotides, the CDR3 is TGTGCCAGCAGCCGAGGCCCCCTGCGACTAGCGGGGGACAATGAGCAGTTCTTC. Protein sequence: CASSRGPLRLAGDNEQFF.

The genes are TRBV20-1 and TRBJ2-7; 7 bases agree with TRBD1. J lost 3 bases, V lost 4 bases, and 6 bases had no gene match. Looked up from germline, CDR1 is DFQATT and CDR2 is SNEGSKA (reference sequence). CDR3 length: 13 residues. The CDR3 nucleotides read TGCAGTGCTACCGGACAGGCGGGCTACGAGCAGTACTTC. It yields the protein CSATGQAGYEQYF.

The chain employs TRBV7-2 and TRBJ2-5, with D tentatively TRBD2 (6 bases). CDR1 is SGHTA and CDR2 is FQGNSA in the germline V gene. The CDR3 length is 14 residues. The V end was cut by 5 bases, the J end by 2 bases, with 12 bases between. The CDR3 sequence is CASSVEGWQETQYF. The CDR3 bases are TGTGCCAGCAGCGTGGAGGGGTGGCAAGAGACCCAGTACTTC.

In regard to this clonotype: A junction end diverges from the germline sequence, so it may reflect a read error. This chain uses TRBV7-8 with TRBJ1-2, with D unresolved. Per the germline V gene, CDR1 is SGHVS and CDR2 is FQNEAQ. The CDR3 consists of 14 residues. The CDR3 is CACSFDGQSYGYTF. The CDR3 nucleotides are TGTGCCTGCAGCTTCGATGGTCAAAGCTATGGCTACACCTTC.

This clonotype was observed once. The J gene is TRBJ1-5, the V gene TRBV12-3 or TRBV12-4; TRBD1 is a possible D gene (5 bases). The CDR3 consists of 15 residues. The V end was cut by 8 bases, the J end by 0 bases, with 14 bases between. CDR3 amino acids: CASGRDRYSNQPQHF. The CDR3 DNA reads as TGTGCCAGCGGCCGCGACAGATATAGCAATCAGCCCCAGCATTTT.

The chain is built from TRBV9 and TRBJ2-7; 9 bases align to TRBD1. The CDR3 is 18 residues long. Germline assignment: CDR1 SGDLS and CDR2 YYNGEE. Trimming took 1 base from V and 7 from J; bases not matched to a gene: 18. The CDR3 DNA is TGTGCCAGCAGCGTATACACTAGCCGGGACAGGGCCCATGGAGAGCAGTACTTC. Translating it yields CASSVYTSRDRAHGEQYF.

The rearrangement uses TRBV13 and TRBJ2-4; D may be TRBD1 (6 bases). This CDR3 is built from 15 residues. The V and J ends lost 3 bases and 7 bases respectively, with 16 bases between them. The germline CDR1 and CDR2 sequences are PRHDT and FYEKMQ (reference sequence). The CDR3 coding sequence is TGTGCCAGCAGCTTGGGGGCAGGGGAGTACAACATTCAGTACTTC. Residues: CASSLGAGEYNIQYF. The entire variable domain, with the rest obtained from reference TRBV13 and TRBJ2-4, is as follows: AAGVIQSPRHLIKEKRETATLKCYPIPRHDTVYWYQQGPGQDPQFLISFYEKMQSDKGSIPDRFSAQQFSDYHSELNMSSLELGDSALYFCASSLGAGEYNIQYFGAGTRLSVL.

This clonotype came up once. The chain combines TRBV2 with TRBJ2-5, with unresolved D. The DNA end favors TRBJ2-7, so the J call may be wrong. This CDR3 comprises 10 residues. CDR1 is SNHLY, CDR2 FYNNEI, per germline. The CDR3 is CASRNGEQYF. In DNA, the CDR3 is TGTGCCAGCAGGAACGGCGAGCAGTACTTC.

This clonotype was observed a few times. The rearrangement joins TRBV20-1 to TRBJ2-4; 7 bases map to TRBD2. V was clipped by 3 bases and J by 3 bases; unmatched bases: 5. This CDR3 has 14 amino acids. Germline V CDR1 and CDR2: DFQATT, SNEGSKA (reference sequence). The CDR3 loop reads CSASPAGIKNIQYF. CDR3 DNA: TGCAGTGCTAGTCCAGCGGGGATCAAAAACATTCAGTACTTC.

The V gene is TRBV5-1, the J gene TRBJ2-3; D is uncertain. The length of the CDR3 is 13 residues. V lost 4 bases and J lost 2, with 8 bases in between. In germline, CDR1 is SGHRS, CDR2 YFSETQ. Here the CDR3 DNA reads TGCGCCAGCAGCCGAATACCCACAGATACGCAGTATTTT. Protein: CASSRIPTDTQYF.

This clonotype was found once. The chain is built from TRBV30 and TRBJ2-7, with 7 positions matching TRBD1. This CDR3 spans 13 amino acids. The V gene end was trimmed by 2 bases and the J gene end by 2 bases; junction bases not matched to a gene: 3. Germline loops: CDR1 GTSNPN, CDR2 SVGIG (reference sequence). CDR3: CAWSSGGTYEQYF. CDR3 sequence (DNA): TGTGCCTGGAGTTCAGGGGGTACCTACGAGCAGTACTTC.

The chain links TRBV7-2 to TRBJ2-1; D unclear. CDR1 and CDR2 from the germline V gene are SGHTA and FQGNSA. There are 12 residues in the CDR3. Trimming shortened V by 5 bases and J by 6 bases, and 8 bases separated the two germline ends. CDR3 residues: CASSAYANEQFF. CDR3 nucleotide sequence: TGTGCCAGCAGCGCCTATGCCAATGAGCAGTTCTTC.

The rearrangement joins TRBV12-3 or TRBV12-4 to TRBJ2-7; TRBD1 agrees at 9 bases. The end of the DNA fits TRBJ2-5 better, so the J call may be wrong. This CDR3 contains 16 residues. The DNA of the CDR3 is TGTGCCAGCAGTTCTGCGGGGACAGGGTTTGGAGTGACCCAGTACTTC. Protein sequence: CASSSAGTGFGVTQYF.

Many counts were recorded for this clonotype. The chain recombines TRBV12-3 or TRBV12-4 with TRBJ2-3; D call uncertain. V lost 8 bases to trimming and J lost 5 bases, with 17 bases between them. CDR3 length equals 14 residues. The CDR3 DNA reads as TGTGCCAGCCCCACTCATAGGGTGAAAGATACGCAGTATTTT. This gives the protein CASPTHRVKDTQYF.

The chain links TRBV4-3 to TRBJ2-5, with 8 positions matching TRBD2. The V segment lost 0 bases and the J segment 2 bases; nucleotides outside the gene matches: 8. The CDR3 runs to 17 residues. Germline assignment: CDR1 LGHNA and CDR2 YSLEER. In nucleotides, the CDR3 is TGCGCCAGCAGCCAAGATCTTACTAGCGGATCACAAGAGACCCAGTACTTC. Its protein product is CASSQDLTSGSQETQYF.